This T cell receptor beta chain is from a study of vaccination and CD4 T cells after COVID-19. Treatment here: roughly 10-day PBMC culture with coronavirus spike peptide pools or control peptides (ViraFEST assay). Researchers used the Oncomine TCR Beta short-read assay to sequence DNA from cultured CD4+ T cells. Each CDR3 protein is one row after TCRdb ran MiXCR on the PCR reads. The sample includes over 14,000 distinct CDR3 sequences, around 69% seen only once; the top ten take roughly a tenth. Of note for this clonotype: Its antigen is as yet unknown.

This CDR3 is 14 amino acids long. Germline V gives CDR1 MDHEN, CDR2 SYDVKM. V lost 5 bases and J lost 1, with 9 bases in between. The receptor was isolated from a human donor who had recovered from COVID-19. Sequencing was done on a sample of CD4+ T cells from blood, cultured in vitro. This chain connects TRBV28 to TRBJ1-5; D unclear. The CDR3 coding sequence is TGTGCCAGCAGTCCCCTCGGGAGCAATCAGCCCCAGCATTTT. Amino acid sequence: CASSPLGSNQPQHF. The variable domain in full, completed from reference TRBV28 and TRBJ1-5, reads DVKVTQSSRYLVKRTGEKVFLECVQDMDHENMFWYRQDPGLGLRLIYFSYDVKMKEKGDIPEGYSVSREKKERFSLILESASTNQTSMYLCASSPLGSNQPQHFGDGTRLSIL.